This T cell receptor beta chain is from a study of somatic reversion in DOCK8 deficiency (dated by TCRdb to the early 2020s). About the study as a whole: The study compared T cell receptor beta repertoires of DOCK8-deficient patients, DOCK8-revertant patients and healthy volunteers. The study set out to investigate how, in DOCK8 deficiency, somatic reversion of pathogenic DOCK8 variants alters lymphocyte differentiation and function. The DOCK8-deficient patients included in the study had been previously reported. Results and caveats for the whole study, not just this receptor: Whether whole blood or PBMCs served as the source material for each individual sample was not specified in the methods.

The protocol used for the library was multiplex PCR. One-step amplicon PCR with EuroClonality-NGS primers was used to generate TRB libraries from approximately 0.09 ug genomic DNA. Sequencing of the TRB amplicons was done on Illumina MiSeq instruments using 2 x 250 bp version 2 chemistry. For the original study's pipeline: Primary TRB sequence analysis and V(D)J annotation were performed with IMGT/HighV-QUEST. Once nonfunctional clones had been removed and the data downsampled for comparisons between samples, VDJtools was used to evaluate repertoire diversity and composition. TCRdb cleaned the public reads at Q25 with fastp, built clones with MiXCR and kept in-frame beta chains. Each entry merges the rows of one CDR3 protein and shows their most common DNA and genes. The V and J calls and clone size come from TCRdb's table, not from the authors' own analysis. Recorded for this sample are 4,000 to 4,500 distinct CDR3 sequences; around 25% of them occurred a single time. Jointly, the top ten make up roughly a tenth of the sample.

The CDR3 goes from the cysteine to the phenylalanine over 13 residues. Only CDR3 DNA remains: 39 bases, in frame from the first base. For CDR1 and CDR2, the germline V gene lists SGDLS and YYNGEE. V gives up 0 bases and J gives up 0 bases, and the segment between their germline ends measures 4 bases. As concerns this clonotype: What antigen it recognizes has not been identified. Base qualities are not recorded, but no much larger clone differs from it by a single base.

Healthy control blood was obtained from volunteer donors provided by blood services in Australia and France. For the TCR repertoire analysis, genomic DNA was extracted either from whole blood samples or from PBMCs. The rearrangement joined TRBV9 to TRBJ2-7, with the identity of the D gene unclear. This TCR was sampled from a human donor in good health. The sequencing input was peripheral blood. DNA sequence: TGTGCCAGCAGCGTAGGCGGCTCCTACGAGCAGTACTTC. Translated, it gives CASSVGGSYEQYF.